This T cell receptor beta chain comes out of a study of cytomegalovirus exposure and HLA in healthy donors. Remarks on this clone: Its antigen remains unknown.

V dropped 2 bases and J dropped 5 bases, with 13 bases sitting between them. Germline CDR1 is SGHTA and CDR2 is FQGTGA. This CDR3 spans 15 amino acids. General observations from the study: Accounts indicate the classifier identified cytomegalovirus status with strong specificity and sensitivity. Some public TCRs appeared in many individuals, while most sequences were rare.

Assay used: immunoSEQ multiplex PCR; TCRdb lists only in-frame clones, some missing. The sample has 100,000 to 120,000 clones, around nine tenths seen once; the top ten hold about 1.9%. This TCR came from a woman aged 18-30 years in good health and CMV-seronegative. The sample consisted of PBMCs. The chain has TRBV7-3 and TRBJ2-1; a possible D gene is TRBD2 (6 bases). This CDR3 is CASSLGGAGHNEQFF. DNA for the CDR3: TGTGCCAGCAGCTTAGGCGGGGCCGGTCACAATGAGCAGTTCTTC.